This TCR beta chain was identified in a study of T cell responses to AZD1222 COVID-19 vaccine. General observations from the study: Scientists sampled the repertoires only once the peak T cell response had passed.

TCRdb's table, derived via immunoSEQ multiplex PCR, lists solely in-frame clones and lacks some. The table shows 65,000 to 95,000 clones, with 70% to 90% occurring only once. Of note for this clone: Its antigen is not identified.

V shed 4 bases and J shed 1 base, with 8 bases lying between them. The CDR3 spans 13 residues. The V gene's germline CDR1 is SNHLY and CDR2 FYNNEI. The source is an adult who received the AZD1222 COVID-19 vaccine. The input for sequencing was peripheral blood, taken 28 days after the second AZD1222 dose. V usage is TRBV2 and J usage is TRBJ2-7; no definite D call. This CDR3 is CASSGTVSYEQYF. DNA of the CDR3: TGTGCCAGCAGTGGTACAGTATCCTACGAGCAGTACTTC.